This entry lists 27 T cell receptor beta chains sequenced from one sample in a study of blood T cell repertoires in COVID-19. The assay was immunoSEQ multiplex PCR, and TCRdb's table has in-frame clones only and misses some. The profile shows about 60,000 clones, around 80% of them singletons. The sequenced sample was peripheral blood. The receptors come from a man at least 80 years old with acute or convalescent COVID-19.

The CDR3, as DNA: TGTGCCAGCAGCTTAGGTCCGGGTACCTATGGCTACACCTTC. Its protein is CASSLGPGTYGYTF. The V call is TRBV11-2, the J call TRBJ1-2; no reliable D call. CDR1 and CDR2 from the germline V gene are SGHAT and FQNNGV. V dropped 1 base and J dropped 4 bases, with 10 bases sitting between them. This CDR3 is built from 14 residues.

This clone showed up just a few times. The chain links TRBV6-1 to TRBJ2-1; 7 bases agree with TRBD2. Germline lookup yields CDR1 MNHNS and CDR2 SASEGT. V lost 4 bases, J lost 4 bases, and 10 bases stayed unmatched. CDR3 size: 16 residues. CDR3 loop: CASSALTGAGYNEQFF. The CDR3 DNA reads as TGTGCCAGCAGTGCCCTCACGGGAGCGGGATACAATGAGCAGTTCTTC.

This clone was recorded a few times. This chain uses TRBV29-1 with TRBJ2-1, with D possibly TRBD2 on 5 matching bases. Germline V gene sequence: CDR1 SQVTM, CDR2 ANQGSEA. The CDR3 totals 12 residues. V was trimmed by 3 bases and J by 16 bases, leaving 19 bases between them. CDR3 DNA sequence: TGCAGCGTTGAGACGGTAGGGAGACTAAATTTCTTC. Its protein is CSVETVGRLNFF.

The CDR3 reads CASSFGRGGNAFARELFF. DNA for the CDR3: TGTGCCAGCAGCTTCGGGCGGGGGGGGAATGCGTTCGCCAGGGAGCTGTTTTTT. V gene TRBV11-3 combines with J gene TRBJ2-2, with 9 bases that match TRBD2. The CDR3 totals 18 residues. The V gene's germline CDR1 is SGHNT and CDR2 YENEEA. The V gene end was trimmed by 3 bases and the J gene end by 9 bases; junction bases not matched to a gene: 17. The variable domain in full, completed from reference TRBV11-3 and TRBJ2-2, reads EAGVVQSPRYKIIEKKQPVAFWCNPISGHNTLYWYLQNLGQGPELLIRYENEEAVDDSQLPKDRFSAERLKGVDSTLKIQPAELGDSAVYLCASSFGRGGNAFARELFFGEGSRLTVL.

This chain joins TRBV15 and TRBJ2-2, with unresolved D. The V and J ends lost 4 bases and 4 bases respectively, with 10 bases between them. The CDR3 is 14 residues long. Germline CDR1 LNHNV, CDR2 YYDKDF (reference sequence). The CDR3 region has the DNA TGTGCCACCAGCAACAGTCGGTCCACCGGGGAGCTGTTTTTT. Translated: CATSNSRSTGELFF.

This chain uses TRBV25-1 with TRBJ1-2; D perhaps matches TRBD1 (6 bases). V lost 3 bases, J lost 0 bases, and 11 bases lay in between. The CDR3 has 15 residues. The germline V gene encodes CDR1 MGHDK and CDR2 SYGVNS. The CDR3 reads CASSDDRRANYGYTF. In nucleotides, the CDR3 is TGTGCCAGCAGTGACGACAGGCGAGCTAACTATGGCTACACCTTC.

This clone was recorded a few times. V gene TRBV5-1 combines with J gene TRBJ1-6; D remains ambiguous. The CDR3 is made up of 14 amino acids. V lost 0 bases to trimming and J lost 7 bases, with 8 bases between them. Per germline, CDR1 SGHRS and CDR2 YFSETQ. In DNA, the CDR3 is TGCGCCAGCAGCTTGGACAGTCGGAATTCACCCCTCCACTTT. This translates into CASSLDSRNSPLHF.

V and J are TRBV9 and TRBJ2-2, with D perhaps TRBD2 (5 bases). V lost 2 bases and J lost 1, with 9 bases in between. Germline V gives CDR1 SGDLS, CDR2 YYNGEE. CDR3 length: 15 amino acids. For the CDR3, the DNA is TGTGCCAGCAGCGTCGGCGGGCGGAACACCGGGGAGCTGTTTTTT. This codes for CASSVGGRNTGELFF.

The chain couples TRBV5-4 to TRBJ1-4, with D hard to call. Germline V gene lookup returns CDR1 SGHNT and CDR2 YYREEE (reference sequence). The CDR3 has 14 amino acids. V was trimmed by 0 bases and J by 6 bases, leaving 9 bases between them. CDR3 amino acids: CASSLDSGDEKLFF. The CDR3 DNA reads TGTGCCAGCAGCTTGGACAGCGGTGATGAAAAACTGTTTTTT.

The chain has TRBV28 and TRBJ1-2; perhaps TRBD1 as D (6 bases). V was clipped by 4 bases and J by 4 bases, with 13 bases between them. The CDR3 is 14 amino acids. The V gene's germline CDR1 is MDHEN and CDR2 SYDVKM. The CDR3 protein is CASSSGGRGYGYTF. The CDR3 DNA follows: TGTGCCAGCAGTTCCGGGGGGCGCGGCTATGGCTACACCTTC.

This clone appeared a single time. The rearrangement uses TRBV30 and TRBJ1-6, with unresolved D. The V end was cut by 5 bases, the J end by 1 base, with 9 bases between. Germline V CDR1 and CDR2: GTSNPN, SVGIG (reference sequence). The CDR3 is 14 residues long. The CDR3 loop is CAWCPSSYNSPLHF. The CDR3 coding sequence is TGTGCCTGGTGCCCTAGTTCCTATAATTCACCCCTCCACTTT.

This chain joins TRBV11-2 and TRBJ2-3; D is perhaps TRBD1 (5 bases). The CDR3 contains 14 residues. Trimming removed 5 bases at V and 2 bases at J, with 11 bases between. Germline V gives CDR1 SGHAT, CDR2 FQNNGV. In DNA form, the CDR3 reads TGTGCCAGCAGCACCCGACAGTACACAGATACGCAGTATTTT. Its protein is CASSTRQYTDTQYF.

The V call is TRBV5-4, the J call TRBJ2-3; TRBD2 might be the D (5 bases). Trimming pared 1 base from V and 4 bases from J, leaving 7 bases between. Per the germline V gene, CDR1 is SGHNT and CDR2 is YYREEE (reference sequence). The CDR3 contains 13 residues. The chain's CDR3 is CASSLTGSDTQYF. The CDR3 region has the DNA TGTGCCAGCAGCTTGACGGGGTCAGATACGCAGTATTTT.

J is TRBJ1-2 and V is TRBV7-9; D is perhaps TRBD1 (5 bases). This CDR3 has 15 residues. The V gene's germline CDR1 is SEHNR and CDR2 FQNEAQ (reference sequence). V lost 1 base, J lost 5 bases, and 14 bases lay in between. CDR3 DNA sequence: TGTGCCAGCAGCTTAGGGACGCGAGGACATTATGGCTACACCTTC. Translation gives CASSLGTRGHYGYTF.

This clone was seen only once. The rearrangement links TRBV5-4 to TRBJ1-2; possible D gene TRBD1, 6 bases. Germline CDR1 reads SGHNT; CDR2 reads YYREEE (reference sequence). This CDR3 comprises 14 residues. V was shortened by 4 bases and J by 4 bases, with 14 bases between the two germline ends. DNA for the CDR3: TGTGCCAGCAGCCCCCTGGACAGCCTCTATGGCTACACCTTC. This encodes CASSPLDSLYGYTF.

The V call is TRBV6-6, the J call TRBJ2-7; 7 bases match TRBD1. Germline V gives CDR1 MNHNY, CDR2 SVGAGI (reference sequence). This CDR3 region has 13 residues. With 5 bases clipped from V and 3 bases from J, the junction kept 4 bases outside the gene matches. The CDR3, as DNA: TGTGCCAGCAGTAACCGGGACAGCTACGAGCAGTACTTC. The encoded protein is CASSNRDSYEQYF.

The chain is built from TRBV5-6 and TRBJ1-2; no clear D. The CDR3 spans 14 residues. V was clipped by 1 base and J by 8 bases, with 15 bases between them. Germline lookup yields CDR1 SGHDT and CDR2 YYEEEE. This chain's CDR3 is CASSLTSRIEGYTF. The CDR3 DNA sequence: TGTGCCAGCAGCTTGACCAGCAGGATAGAGGGCTACACCTTC.

The rearrangement links TRBV28 to TRBJ1-4, with D perhaps matching TRBD1 (6 bases). This CDR3 comprises 12 residues. From germline, CDR1 is MDHEN and CDR2 SYDVKM. The ends were cut back, 6 bases at V and 7 bases at J, with 9 bases in the middle. In DNA, the CDR3 is TGTGCCAGCAGGACAGGTACTGAAAAACTGTTTTTT. Encoded protein: CASRTGTEKLFF. Based on the CDR3 plus reference TRBV28 and TRBJ1-4, the full variable domain is DVKVTQSSRYLVKRTGEKVFLECVQDMDHENMFWYRQDPGLGLRLIYFSYDVKMKEKGDIPEGYSVSREKKERFSLILESASTNQTSMYLCASRTGTEKLFFGSGTQLSVL.

The chain recombines TRBV5-1 with TRBJ1-1; the D gene is possibly TRBD1 (5 bases). V was pared by 3 bases and J by 0 bases, with 9 bases between. The CDR3 is 14 amino acids. Per germline, CDR1 SGHRS and CDR2 YFSETQ. CDR3 coding DNA: TGCGCCAGCAGCTACGACAGTCTGAACACTGAAGCTTTCTTT. Its translation: CASSYDSLNTEAFF.

Comments on this clone: It is likely a read error: a sequence one base away is far more abundant. This chain connects TRBV15 to TRBJ2-1, with D maybe TRBD2 (5 bases). From germline, CDR1 is LNHNV and CDR2 YYDKDF (reference sequence). This CDR3 is 15 amino acids long. CDR3 residues: CVTSTGDGSGDEQFF. The CDR3 nucleotides are TGTGTCACCAGCACTGGGGATGGGAGTGGAGATGAGCAGTTCTTC.

This clone was counted a few times. The chain is built from TRBV5-6 and TRBJ1-5, with TRBD1 matching 9 bases. Looked up from germline, CDR1 is SGHDT and CDR2 is YYEEEE. CDR3 length: 14 residues. Trimming cost V 2 bases and J 6 bases; bases outside gene matches: 3. As DNA, the CDR3 is TGTGCCAGCAGCTTTGGGACAGGGAGTCAGCCCCAGCATTTT. It is translated as CASSFGTGSQPQHF.

This sequence joins TRBV6-5 and TRBJ1-2; no clear D. V was clipped by 10 bases and J by 5 bases, with 8 bases between them. This CDR3 spans 10 amino acids. The V gene's germline CDR1 is MNHEY and CDR2 SVGAGI. The CDR3 coding sequence is TGTGCCACCCCAAATTATGGCTACACCTTC. Translation: CATPNYGYTF.

V and J are TRBV5-1 and TRBJ2-3, with D unresolved. Germline V gene sequence: CDR1 SGHRS, CDR2 YFSETQ. The V end lost 0 bases, the J end lost 1 base, and 6 bases lay between the germline ends. This CDR3 contains 14 residues. DNA of the CDR3: TGCGCCAGCAGCTTGGAAGCTGGCACAGATACGCAGTATTTT. Protein: CASSLEAGTDTQYF.

The rearrangement joins TRBV11-2 to TRBJ1-1, with 9 positions matching TRBD1. CDR1 is SGHAT, CDR2 FQNNGV, per germline. V lost 3 bases and J lost 5; bases outside the gene matches: 4. The CDR3 contains 14 residues. CDR3 sequence reads: CASSFQDRGTEAFF. The CDR3 DNA sequence: TGTGCCAGCAGCTTTCAAGACAGGGGGACTGAAGCTTTCTTT.

V gene TRBV10-2 combines with J gene TRBJ1-2; 7 nucleotides match TRBD1. J lost 4 bases, V lost 6 bases, and 8 bases had no gene match. Germline-derived CDR1 and CDR2 are WSHSY and SAAADI. CDR3 length: 14 amino acids. The CDR3 DNA follows: TGCGCCAGCAGAGGGACAGAAAGCGGCTATGGCTACACCTTC. It codes for CASRGTESGYGYTF.

This clone was picked up a small number of times. V usage is TRBV2 and J usage is TRBJ1-5; 7 bases match TRBD1. The germline CDR1 and CDR2 sequences are SNHLY and FYNNEI. The J segment lost 3 bases and the V segment lost 5 bases, leaving 4 bases of the junction unmatched. CDR3 length equals 14 residues. The CDR3 nucleotides read TGTGCCAGCAGTCCGACAGGGAACAATCAGCCCCAGCATTTT. This sequence encodes CASSPTGNNQPQHF.

The genes are TRBV5-1 and TRBJ2-1, with D perhaps TRBD1 (5 bases). Germline CDR1 and CDR2: SGHRS and YFSETQ. Trimming stripped 5 bases from V and 7 bases from J, with 16 bases between. The CDR3 is made up of 14 amino acids. The DNA of the CDR3 is TGCGCCAGCAGTTTAGAGGCAGGGTATAATGAGCAGTTCTTC. It specifies CASSLEAGYNEQFF.